Below are 11 T cell receptor beta chains sequenced from a single sample in a study of blood T cell repertoires in COVID-19. The method was immunoSEQ multiplex PCR; TCRdb's version includes in-frame clones alone and lacks a portion of them. Of 150,000 to 250,000 clones listed, roughly 77% are singletons. Sequencing used peripheral blood. These receptors were collected from a woman aged 40 to 50 with COVID-19, enrolled during active disease.

This clone was picked up one time. The chain combines TRBV5-6 with TRBJ2-2; 9 bases align to TRBD1. The CDR3 consists of 15 residues. Germline CDR1 and CDR2: SGHDT and YYEEEE. V lost 1 base and J lost 6; bases outside the gene matches: 4. CDR3 loop: CASSLLQGAPGELFF. CDR3 coding DNA: TGTGCCAGCAGCTTGCTACAGGGGGCGCCCGGGGAGCTGTTTTTT.

V gene TRBV18 combines with J gene TRBJ2-1; 9 nucleotides line up with TRBD1. Germline V gene data show CDR1 as KGHSH and CDR2 as LQKENI. The J segment lost 3 bases and the V segment lost 5 bases, leaving 5 bases of the junction unmatched. The CDR3 length is 15 residues. The CDR3 sequence is CASSTGTGYYNEQFF. In DNA, the CDR3 is TGTGCCAGCTCAACTGGGACAGGGTACTACAATGAGCAGTTCTTC.

V is TRBV7-3 and J is TRBJ2-3; the match to TRBD2 covers 9 bases. The junction had 7 bases not matched to a gene; V was cut back by 6 bases and J by 6 bases. This CDR3 region has 14 residues. The germline V gene encodes CDR1 SGHTA and CDR2 FQGTGA. CDR3 nucleotide sequence: TGTGCCAGCAGACATACCGGGACTAGCGATACGCAGTATTTT. The encoded protein is CASRHTGTSDTQYF.

This rearrangement joins TRBV29-1 to TRBJ2-1; 8 bases agree with TRBD2. The CDR3 contains 14 residues. Germline V gene lookup returns CDR1 SQVTM and CDR2 ANQGSEA. Trimming removed 4 bases from V and 8 bases from J; junction bases left unmatched: 10. DNA of the CDR3: TGCAGCGTTGTCTTAGCGGGAAGGGTGGATGAGCAGTTCTTC. Its translation: CSVVLAGRVDEQFF.

The chain is built from TRBV27 and TRBJ1-2, with D possibly being TRBD1 (5 bases). V was cut by 4 bases and J by 7 bases, with 13 bases left in between. The CDR3 totals 13 residues. The germline CDR1 and CDR2 sequences are MNHEY and SMNVEV (reference sequence). The CDR3 sequence: CASSYGTQGGYTF. For the CDR3, the DNA is TGTGCCAGCAGTTATGGGACTCAGGGTGGCTACACCTTC.

The gene calls are TRBV5-1 and TRBJ2-1, with 9 bases fitting TRBD2. The trim removed 0 bases at V and 8 bases at J, leaving 9 bases unmatched. There are 16 residues in the CDR3. CDR1 and CDR2 from the germline V gene are SGHRS and YFSETQ. CDR3 sequence: CASSLVAGGPIHEQFF. CDR3 nucleotides: TGCGCCAGCAGCTTGGTGGCGGGAGGGCCCATTCATGAGCAGTTCTTC.

This rearrangement joins TRBV30 to TRBJ1-5, with a tentative D call TRBD1 (6 bases). The CDR3 has 13 residues. The germline gives CDR1 GTSNPN, CDR2 SVGIG (reference sequence). V was clipped by 6 bases and J by 3 bases, with 12 bases between them. The CDR3 spells CACRGQYNQPQHF. CDR3 DNA: TGTGCCTGCAGGGGCCAGTACAATCAGCCCCAGCATTTT.

This clone was detected once. The chain links TRBV18 to TRBJ2-4; perhaps TRBD2 as D (6 bases). Trimming pared 5 bases from V and 1 base from J, leaving 12 bases between. CDR1 KGHSH and CDR2 LQKENI come from the germline V gene. The CDR3 is made up of 15 amino acids. For the CDR3, the DNA is TGTGCCAGCTCAGCGGAGGGTTACGCCAAAAACATTCAGTACTTC. Protein sequence: CASSAEGYAKNIQYF.

The chain couples TRBV27 to TRBJ2-1; possibly TRBD1 for D (6 bases). CDR3 size: 15 residues. The V gene's germline CDR1 is MNHEY and CDR2 SMNVEV (reference sequence). Trimming shortened V by 3 bases and J by 2 bases, and 11 bases separated the two germline ends. DNA of the CDR3: TGTGCCAGCAGTTTGGTCAGGGGCCCCTACAATGAGCAGTTCTTC. This encodes CASSLVRGPYNEQFF.

V gene TRBV7-2 combines with J gene TRBJ1-4; D is unclear. Germline values: CDR1 SGHTA, CDR2 FQGNSA. Trimming removed 5 bases from V and 0 bases from J, with 13 bases in between. There are 16 residues in the CDR3. The CDR3 reads CASSPWAGPTNEKLFF. In DNA form, the CDR3 reads TGTGCCAGCAGCCCTTGGGCAGGCCCAACTAATGAAAAACTGTTTTTT.

This chain uses TRBV10-1 with TRBJ2-3; D not certain. Trimming shortened V by 0 bases and J by 5 bases, and 9 bases separated the two germline ends. The germline CDR1 and CDR2 sequences are WNHNN and SYGVQD (reference sequence). The CDR3 is made up of 14 amino acids. In DNA form, the CDR3 reads TGCGCCAGCAGTGAGTCTCTAACTCAAGATACGCAGTATTTT. Residues: CASSESLTQDTQYF.